This T cell receptor beta chain was sequenced in a study of blood T cell repertoires in COVID-19. Overall study: COVID-19 samples from acute and convalescent phases originated in the United States, Italy and Spain. PBMCs, B-cell-depleted T cells, or T cells were the source of the cDNA or gDNA that made up the material.

The authors' processing: Amplification of reference gene primers was used by the study to estimate nucleated cell counts. Clones were read by immunoSEQ multiplex PCR, and TCRdb kept only the in-frame ones, dropping some. V and J calls and clone size are those listed in that table; D and trimming were worked out from the DNA. The sample holds roughly 480,000 clones, 89% seen once. Seattle researchers signed up patients amid active infection and tracked them longitudinally. In germline, CDR1 is SNHLY, CDR2 FYNNEI. CDR3 size: 15 residues. The V end was cut by 7 bases, the J end by 2 bases, with 16 bases between.

This TCR derives from a man between 18 and 35 years old with COVID-19, enrolled during active disease. What was sequenced was peripheral blood. V and J are TRBV2 and TRBJ2-3, with a weak D call TRBD1 (5 bases). CDR3 DNA: TGTGCCAGCACCACATCAGGGCAGCCCACAGATACGCAGTATTTT. Translated: CASTTSGQPTDTQYF.